Listed below are T cell receptor beta chains from one sample, sequenced in a study of radiotherapy plus CTLA-4 blockade in lung cancer. Here immunoSEQ multiplex PCR was the method, and the copy in TCRdb shows in-frame clones only, minus some. The sample lists about 29,000 clones, roughly four fifths occurring once. This specimen consisted of peripheral blood, obtained from a patient treated with radiotherapy plus ipilimumab. The receptors were sampled from a human donor with non-small cell lung cancer that progressed on radiotherapy plus ipilimumab. CDR3s include the opening cysteine and the closing phenylalanine or tryptophan. The D gene is left open where the match is weak. A row's size may be missing; if present it is once, few, many or a size class.

D gene	V gene	J gene	clone size	CDR3 length	CDR3 protein	CDR3 DNA
TRBD1	TRBV6-5	TRBJ1-2	-	16	CASSYPRQGAGYGYTF	TGTGCCAGCAGTTACCCTCGACAGGGGGCAGGATATGGCTACACCTTC
TRBD1	TRBV6-6	TRBJ1-2	-	13	CATLGTGNYGYTF	TGTGCCACCTTGGGGACAGGGAACTATGGCTACACCTTC
TRBD2	TRBV18	TRBJ2-1	-	15	CASSPGTRGYNEQFF	TGTGCCAGCTCACCCGGGACTAGGGGGTACAATGAGCAGTTCTTC
TRBD1	TRBV10-2	TRBJ1-2	-	15	CASRGLRQGGYGYTF	TGCGCCAGCAGGGGACTGAGACAGGGGGGTTATGGCTACACCTTC
-	TRBV19	TRBJ1-1	-	14	CASTDPGLVTEAFF	TGTGCCAGTACCGACCCGGGGTTGGTCACTGAAGCTTTCTTT
-	TRBV15	TRBJ2-5	-	14	CATSRVSEQETQYF	TGTGCCACCAGCAGAGTGTCGGAGCAAGAGACCCAGTACTTC
TRBD2	TRBV5-1	TRBJ2-1	-	13	CASSLGLAGEQFF	TGCGCCAGCAGCTTGGGACTAGCGGGGGAGCAGTTCTTC
-	TRBV2	TRBJ1-4	once	14	CASRAGNANEKLFF	TGTGCCAGCAGAGCCGGGAACGCTAATGAAAAACTGTTTTTT
-	TRBV6-5	TRBJ2-5	-	15	CASSRPGGGGETQYF	TGTGCCAGCAGCCGACCCGGGGGCGGGGGAGAGACCCAGTACTTC
-	TRBV2	TRBJ2-7	few	14	CASLDRTISYEQYF	TGTGCCAGCTTAGACAGGACCATCTCCTACGAGCAGTACTTC
-	TRBV19	TRBJ1-6	-	15	CASTDTNSRYSPLHF	TGTGCCAGTACCGACACAAACTCACGATATTCACCCCTCCACTTT
-	TRBV19	TRBJ1-2	few	15	CASSTGVQGGAGYTF	TGTGCCAGTAGTACCGGGGTGCAAGGGGGAGCTGGCTACACCTTC
-	TRBV12-2	TRBJ2-1	-	16	CASRLGQRGNYNEQFF	TGTGCAAGTCGCTTAGGTCAGCGAGGGAACTACAATGAGCAGTTCTTC
TRBD1	TRBV7-8	TRBJ2-7	-	17	CASSWAPGTGRSYEQYF	TGTGCCAGCAGCTGGGCCCCCGGGACAGGGCGCTCCTACGAGCAGTACTTC
TRBD1	TRBV7-6	TRBJ2-7	-	14	CASSSHGTVSEQYF	TGTGCCAGCAGCTCCCACGGGACAGTATCCGAGCAGTACTTC
-	TRBV4-1	TRBJ2-2	few	13	CASSQVVTGELFF	TGCGCCAGCAGCCAAGTCGTTACCGGGGAGCTGTTTTTT
TRBD1	TRBV5-8	TRBJ2-7	-	15	CASSRNRQGSYEQYF	TGTGCCAGCAGCCGAAACCGACAGGGCTCCTACGAGCAGTACTTC
TRBD2	TRBV13	TRBJ2-7	-	16	CASTYVAGGLSYEQYF	TGTGCCAGCACCTACGTAGCGGGGGGACTCTCCTACGAGCAGTACTTC
-	TRBV21-1	TRBJ2-7	-	12	CASSKLPHEQYF	TGTGCCAGCAGCAAACTTCCCCACGAGCAGTACTTC
TRBD1	TRBV15	TRBJ2-7	-	15	CATSPGGTGRYEQYF	TGTGCCACCAGCCCCGGGGGGACAGGGAGATACGAGCAGTACTTC
-	TRBV7-9	TRBJ2-7	-	14	CASSLGQSPYEQYF	TGTGCCAGCAGCTTAGGTCAGTCGCCCTACGAGCAGTACTTC
TRBD1	TRBV6-5	TRBJ2-7	-	14	CASSRGQGPYEQYF	TGTGCCAGCAGTCGGGGACAGGGCCCCTACGAGCAGTACTTC
-	TRBV19	TRBJ1-5	once	16	CASSIDWVGLNQPQHF	TGTGCCAGTAGTATAGATTGGGTGGGCCTCAATCAGCCCCAGCATTTT
TRBD2	TRBV2	TRBJ2-5	-	16	CASIRELAGTQETQYF	TGTGCCAGCATCAGAGAGCTAGCGGGGACGCAAGAGACCCAGTACTTC
TRBD1	TRBV19	TRBJ2-7	-	15	CASSIGRGISYEQYF	TGTGCCAGTAGTATAGGCAGGGGGATATCCTACGAGCAGTACTTC
-	TRBV6-5	TRBJ2-5	-	15	CASSYSGGGVETQYF	TGTGCCAGCAGTTACTCGGGAGGGGGGGTAGAGACCCAGTACTTC
-	TRBV19	TRBJ2-7	-	13	CASSLAGSYEQYF	TGTGCCAGTAGTCTAGCCGGTTCCTACGAGCAGTACTTC
TRBD1	TRBV29-1	TRBJ2-7	-	12	CSVGDRGFEQYF	TGCAGCGTTGGGGACAGGGGTTTTGAGCAGTACTTC
-	TRBV6-1	TRBJ2-7	-	13	CASREPVLSSCHF	TGTGCCAGCAGGGAGCCGGTTTTGTCTAGCTGTCACTTC
-	TRBV29-1	TRBJ2-2	-	11	CSGGFTGELFF	TGCAGCGGAGGTTTTACCGGGGAGCTGTTTTTT
TRBD1	TRBV7-3	TRBJ2-3	few	15	CASSDRDRVGDTQYF	TGTGCCAGCAGTGATCGGGACAGGGTGGGAGATACGCAGTATTTT
TRBD1	TRBV28	TRBJ2-7	once	15	CASSPSGTGLDEQYF	TGTGCCAGCAGTCCCTCCGGGACAGGGTTAGACGAGCAGTACTTC
TRBD1	TRBV7-8	TRBJ2-7	-	13	CASGKGQAYEQYF	TGTGCCAGCGGCAAGGGACAGGCGTACGAGCAGTACTTC
-	TRBV6-1	TRBJ2-3	-	14	CAISLGSPADTQYF	TGTGCCATTTCCCTTGGGAGTCCCGCAGATACGCAGTATTTT
TRBD2	TRBV2	TRBJ2-3	few	16	CASRRLAGGLGDTQYF	TGTGCCAGCAGAAGACTAGCGGGGGGGCTTGGAGATACGCAGTATTTT
TRBD1	TRBV9	TRBJ2-7	-	15	CASSVDGTGVDEQYF	TGTGCCAGCAGCGTAGATGGGACAGGGGTTGACGAGCAGTACTTC